The 26 T cell receptor beta chains below all came from one sample that was sequenced in a study of CD8 T cells in Susac syndrome. The RNA input was roughly 0.5 to 1 ug, and it was reverse transcribed with random hexamers. TCRdb used MiXCR to reprocess the immunoSEQ multiplex PCR reads, holding one entry per CDR3 protein. The profile shows 150,000 to 200,000 distinct CDR3 sequences, 85% to 95% of them singletons. Sequencing used CD4+ T cells from PBMCs. The receptors here all came from a human donor with Susac syndrome.

The rearrangement joins TRBV7-6 to TRBJ1-5, with TRBD1 matching 8 bases. The germline V gene has CDR1 SGHVS and CDR2 FNYEAQ. J was trimmed by 1 base and V by 1 base; bases with no gene match: 9. The CDR3 extends over 18 amino acids. CDR3 nucleotide sequence: TGTGCCAGCAGCTTAGGGGGAACAGGGGGGATAAGCAATCAGCCCCAGCATTTT. Translation: CASSLGGTGGISNQPQHF. Full variable domain (missing parts from reference TRBV7-6 and TRBJ1-5): GAGVSQSPRYKVTKRGQDVALRCDPISGHVSLYWYRQALGQGPEFLTYFNYEAQQDKSGLPNDRFSAERPEGSISTLTIQRTEQRDSAMYRCASSLGGTGGISNQPQHFGDGTRLSIL.

This chain links TRBV20-1 with TRBJ2-3; unclear D gene. CDR3 length: 13 residues. V gave up 0 bases and J gave up 5 bases, with 9 bases separating them. In germline, CDR1 is DFQATT, CDR2 SNEGSKA (reference sequence). The CDR3 is CSARESGIDTQYF. The CDR3 nucleotides are TGCAGTGCTAGAGAGTCAGGAATAGATACGCAGTATTTT.

The chain employs TRBV18 and TRBJ2-3; TRBD1 agrees at 9 bases. Per the germline V gene, CDR1 is KGHSH and CDR2 is LQKENI. The CDR3 is 14 amino acids. V dropped 3 bases and J dropped 5; count of bases not matched to a gene: 3. The CDR3 region has the DNA TGTGCCAGCTCACCGGGGACAGGGAAAGATACGCAGTATTTT. Protein product: CASSPGTGKDTQYF.

The chain joins TRBV20-1 to TRBJ2-5; a possible D gene is TRBD1 (5 bases). The CDR3 totals 13 residues. CDR1 is DFQATT and CDR2 is SNEGSKA in the germline V gene (reference sequence). Trimming removed 3 bases from V and 1 base from J, with 9 bases in between. This CDR3 is CSASQTVQETQYF. CDR3 nucleotides: TGCAGTGCTAGTCAGACAGTCCAAGAGACCCAGTACTTC.

This clonotype was detected a few times. This chain connects TRBV3-1 to TRBJ2-7; D gene ambiguous. Germline V gene sequence: CDR1 LGHDT, CDR2 YNNKEL (reference sequence). V lost 1 base and J 5 bases, leaving 3 bases between the germline ends. The CDR3 sequence is 11 residues long. Here the CDR3 reads CASSQGDEQYF. The CDR3 DNA sequence: TGTGCCAGCAGCCAAGGCGACGAGCAGTACTTC.

The chain couples TRBV20-1 to TRBJ2-7; D unresolved. The V gene lost 0 bases and the J gene lost 5 bases, with 8 bases spanning the gap. Per germline, CDR1 DFQATT and CDR2 SNEGSKA (reference sequence). The CDR3 spans 12 residues. In DNA form, the CDR3 reads TGCAGTGCTAGAGACCAGGTCCACGAGCAGTACTTC. This gives the protein CSARDQVHEQYF.

CDR3 nucleotide sequence: TGCAGCGTTCAACAGGGAAATCGGAATTCACCCCTCCACTTT. It is translated as CSVQQGNRNSPLHF. This chain connects TRBV29-1 to TRBJ1-6, with D maybe TRBD1 (6 bases). Germline V lookup: CDR1 SQVTM, CDR2 ANQGSEA. This CDR3 contains 14 residues. Deletions cut 5 bases from V and 7 bases from J, with 15 bases between.

The chain employs TRBV12-3 or TRBV12-4 and TRBJ1-5, with D perhaps matching TRBD1 (6 bases). The CDR3 runs to 13 residues. The V end lost 7 bases, the J end lost 11 bases, and 18 bases lay between the germline ends. CDR3 loop: CASTFQGPRAQHF. The CDR3 coding sequence is TGTGCCAGCACCTTCCAGGGGCCGAGAGCCCAGCATTTT.

The rearrangement uses TRBV12-3 or TRBV12-4 and TRBJ1-5; no clear D gene. The CDR3 loop spans 12 amino acids. V lost 6 bases and J 6 bases, leaving 9 bases between the germline ends. Written as DNA, the CDR3 is TGTGCCAGCAGCATGGGCGTTCAGCCCCAGCATTTT. It codes for CASSMGVQPQHF.

The chain links TRBV20-1 to TRBJ1-1, with no clear D. V was pared by 0 bases and J by 0 bases, with 8 bases between. The CDR3 loop spans 14 amino acids. CDR1 is DFQATT, CDR2 SNEGSKA, per germline (reference sequence). The CDR3 sequence: CSAREAGMNTEAFF. CDR3 in DNA: TGCAGTGCTAGAGAGGCGGGCATGAACACTGAAGCTTTCTTT.

The chain employs TRBV9 and TRBJ1-6; 7 nucleotides match TRBD1. CDR3 length: 14 amino acids. CDR1 is SGDLS and CDR2 is YYNGEE in the germline V gene. The junction had 5 bases not matched to a gene; V was cut back by 4 bases and J by 7 bases. The chain's CDR3 is CASSQTGLNSPLHF. In DNA form, the CDR3 reads TGTGCCAGCAGCCAGACAGGGTTGAATTCACCCCTCCACTTT.

The gene calls are TRBV30 and TRBJ1-1; D is unresolved. There are 14 residues in the CDR3. Germline-derived CDR1 and CDR2 are GTSNPN and SVGIG (reference sequence). V dropped 1 base and J dropped 4 bases, with 13 bases sitting between them. The CDR3 here is CAWSGSERTTEAFF. The CDR3 region has the DNA TGTGCCTGGAGTGGGAGCGAGAGGACCACTGAAGCTTTCTTT. The complete variable domain, with remaining parts taken from reference TRBV30 and TRBJ1-1, reads SQTIHQWPATLVQPVGSPLSLECTVEGTSNPNLYWYRQAAGRGLQLLFYSVGIGQISSEVPQNLSASRPQDRQFILSSKKLLLSDSGFYLCAWSGSERTTEAFFGQGTRLTVV.

The DNA for the CDR3 is TGTGCCGGACATCCCCAAGGGGTCAAGAACTATGGCTACACCTTC. Translation gives CAGHPQGVKNYGYTF. This sequence joins TRBV2 and TRBJ1-2; possible D gene TRBD1, 5 bases. The CDR3 totals 15 residues. V was shortened by 11 bases and J by 2 bases, with 21 bases between the two germline ends. Germline lookup yields CDR1 SNHLY and CDR2 FYNNEI. Full variable domain (outside the CDR3, taken from reference TRBV2 and TRBJ1-2): EPEVTQTPSHQVTQMGQEVILRCVPISNHLYFYWYRQILGQKVEFLVSFYNNEISEKSEIFDDQFSVERPDGSNFTLKIRSTKLEDSAMYFCAGHPQGVKNYGYTFGSGTRLTVV.

In the case of this clonotype: The junction differs from germline at one of its ends, possibly a read error. The chain has TRBV2 and TRBJ1-2; D might be TRBD1 (5 bases). Germline loops: CDR1 SNHLY, CDR2 FYNNEI. The CDR3 totals 12 residues. CDR3 residues: CASSDLWGTSAF. CDR3 nucleotide sequence: TGTGCCAGCAGTGATCTATGGGGGACTAGCGCCTTC.

The gene calls are TRBV5-4 and TRBJ1-2; 7 positions match TRBD1. Losses at the gene ends were 0 bases for V and 6 bases for J; bases not matched to a gene: 5. The germline V gene has CDR1 SGHNT and CDR2 YYREEE (reference sequence). The CDR3 is 14 residues long. The CDR3 DNA follows: TGTGCCAGCAGCTTGGCCAGGGGGTGGGATGGCTACACCTTC. This sequence encodes CASSLARGWDGYTF.

The table lists this clonotype with a count of one. The chain employs TRBV20-1 and TRBJ2-3; TRBD1 might be the D (6 bases). Germline CDR1 reads DFQATT; CDR2 reads SNEGSKA (reference sequence). This CDR3 is 14 amino acids long. Trimming left V 5 bases short and J 4 bases short, with 16 bases between. CDR3 sequence: CSALDRLGADTQYF. For the CDR3, the DNA is TGCAGTGCTCTCGACAGGTTAGGGGCAGATACGCAGTATTTT.

This clonotype appeared a single time. This rearrangement joins TRBV5-6 to TRBJ1-6; 7 positions match TRBD1. Trimming removed 0 bases from V and 7 bases from J; junction bases left unmatched: 4. This CDR3 comprises 15 residues. Germline V gene sequence: CDR1 SGHDT, CDR2 YYEEEE. In nucleotides, the CDR3 is TGTGCCAGCAGCTTGGGACAGGGTTTGAATTCACCCCTCCACTTT. It specifies CASSLGQGLNSPLHF.

The rearrangement joins TRBV30 to TRBJ1-5, with TRBD1 as a possible D gene (5 bases). CDR3 length: 13 residues. Between the trimmed V and J ends, which lost 0 bases and 9 bases, there was a span of 12 bases. CDR1 and CDR2 (germline): GTSNPN, SVGIG (reference sequence). Here the CDR3 reads CAWSVTKGRPQHF. CDR3 sequence (DNA): TGTGCCTGGAGTGTAACCAAGGGACGGCCCCAGCATTTT. The complete variable domain, with remaining parts taken from reference TRBV30 and TRBJ1-5, reads SQTIHQWPATLVQPVGSPLSLECTVEGTSNPNLYWYRQAAGRGLQLLFYSVGIGQISSEVPQNLSASRPQDRQFILSSKKLLLSDSGFYLCAWSVTKGRPQHFGDGTRLSIL.

This chain connects TRBV7-2 to TRBJ2-7, with D maybe TRBD2 (5 bases). The CDR3 is 13 amino acids. The V gene's germline CDR1 is SGHTA and CDR2 FQGNSA. V was shortened by 5 bases and J by 6 bases, with 14 bases between the two germline ends. CDR3 nucleotide sequence: TGTGCCAGCAGCGCTAGCCCGTCTCTCGAGCAGTACTTC. This codes for CASSASPSLEQYF.

The chain recombines TRBV3-1 with TRBJ1-2, with a possible D match to TRBD1 (5 bases). There are 14 residues in the CDR3. V lost 5 bases to trimming and J lost 4 bases, with 14 bases between them. Germline lookup yields CDR1 LGHDT and CDR2 YNNKEL (reference sequence). CDR3 protein: CASSSNGRGYGYTF. As DNA, the CDR3 is TGTGCCAGCAGCTCCAATGGGAGGGGCTATGGCTACACCTTC. Drawing the rest from reference TRBV3-1 and TRBJ1-2, the complete variable domain is DTAVSQTPKYLVTQMGNDKSIKCEQNLGHDTMYWYKQDSKKFLKIMFSYNNKELIINETVPNRFSPKSPDKAHLNLHINSLELGDSAVYFCASSSNGRGYGYTFGSGTRLTVV.

The CDR3 is CASSLKGTTSTDTQYF. For the CDR3, the DNA is TGTGCCAGCAGTCTAAAGGGTACCACTAGCACAGATACGCAGTATTTT. The V gene is TRBV7-2, the J gene TRBJ2-3; no firm D call. Germline CDR1 and CDR2: SGHTA and FQGNSA. The CDR3 is 16 amino acids. The V end lost 6 bases, the J end lost 0 bases, and 16 bases lay between the germline ends.

This rearrangement joins TRBV7-9 to TRBJ2-5, with 7 bases aligning to TRBD2. The CDR3 covers 15 residues. Germline CDR1 SEHNR, CDR2 FQNEAQ (reference sequence). V lost 5 bases, J lost 2 bases, and 8 bases stayed unmatched. In DNA, the CDR3 is TGTGCCAGCAGCGTTTTCGGGGGGATGCAAGAGACCCAGTACTTC. Amino acid sequence: CASSVFGGMQETQYF.

The V gene is TRBV5-1, the J gene TRBJ2-1; 7 bases are a match to TRBD1. Germline lookup yields CDR1 SGHRS and CDR2 YFSETQ. This CDR3 is built from 15 residues. With V trimmed by 0 bases and J by 8 bases, 8 bases remained unmatched. The CDR3 region is CASSLGDSPWDEQFF. CDR3 sequence (DNA): TGCGCCAGCAGCTTGGGGGACAGCCCTTGGGATGAGCAGTTCTTC.

The rearrangement links TRBV20-1 to TRBJ2-7, with 7 nucleotides matching TRBD1. V dropped 3 bases and J dropped 0; count of bases not matched to a gene: 5. The CDR3 is made up of 14 amino acids. The germline V gene encodes CDR1 DFQATT and CDR2 SNEGSKA (reference sequence). CDR3 sequence reads: CSARLAGGSYEQYF. The CDR3 DNA reads TGCAGTGCTAGGCTAGCAGGGGGCTCCTACGAGCAGTACTTC.

V usage is TRBV3-1 and J usage is TRBJ1-1; D ambiguous. The CDR3 runs to 14 residues. CDR1 is LGHDT and CDR2 is YNNKEL in the germline V gene (reference sequence). Trimming took off 2 bases at V and 0 bases at J, with 7 bases between the two ends. CDR3 in DNA: TGTGCCAGCAGCCAAAGGTATTTGAACACTGAAGCTTTCTTT. The encoded protein is CASSQRYLNTEAFF. Together with reference TRBV3-1 and TRBJ1-1, the CDR3 gives the full variable domain: DTAVSQTPKYLVTQMGNDKSIKCEQNLGHDTMYWYKQDSKKFLKIMFSYNNKELIINETVPNRFSPKSPDKAHLNLHINSLELGDSAVYFCASSQRYLNTEAFFGQGTRLTVV.

V usage is TRBV20-1 and J usage is TRBJ1-4; D is perhaps TRBD1 (5 bases). The ends were cut back, 1 base at V and 8 bases at J, with 14 bases in the middle. The CDR3 covers 14 residues. CDR1 is DFQATT, CDR2 SNEGSKA, per germline (reference sequence). The CDR3 loop reads CSARGGLEPEKLFF. The CDR3 bases are TGCAGTGCTAGAGGGGGGTTGGAGCCGGAAAAACTGTTTTTT.